This is a list of T cell receptor beta chains from one sample in a study of blood T cell repertoires in COVID-19. Clones were sequenced by immunoSEQ multiplex PCR, and TCRdb holds only the in-frame ones, with some missing. The sample includes about 210,000 clones, around 84% of them seen just once. The sample comprised peripheral blood. All receptors derive from a man aged 50 or older with active or convalescent COVID-19. The CDR3 runs from the conserved cysteine through the conserved F or W. A D gene is named only where the DNA matches it firmly. Size is omitted from some rows. Given values are once, few, many or a class for expanded clones.

D,J,size,V,CDR3,DNA
TRBD2,TRBJ2-5,NA,TRBV6-6,CASSPGTSVVETQYF,TGTGCCAGCAGTCCCGGGACTAGCGTGGTGGAGACCCAGTACTTC
TRBD1,TRBJ2-4,NA,TRBV5-6,CASSRYRGEAKNIQYF,TGTGCCAGCAGCAGATACAGGGGAGAAGCCAAAAACATTCAGTACTTC
TRBD2,TRBJ2-3,NA,TRBV29-1,CSVAGTSGSTDTQYF,TGCAGCGTAGCCGGGACTAGCGGATCCACAGATACGCAGTATTTT
NA,TRBJ2-3,NA,TRBV11-2,CASSLNRRSSTDTQYF,TGTGCCAGCAGCTTAAACCGGAGATCTAGCACAGATACGCAGTATTTT
NA,TRBJ1-5,NA,TRBV7-2,CASSFRGNQPQHF,TGTGCCAGCAGCTTCCGAGGCAATCAGCCCCAGCATTTT
NA,TRBJ2-7,few,TRBV27,CASSLQGITYEQYF,TGTGCCAGCAGTTTACAGGGTATCACCTACGAGCAGTACTTC
NA,TRBJ2-3,NA,TRBV30,CAWSDDIVPDTQYF,TGTGCCTGGTCTGATGACATTGTCCCAGATACGCAGTATTTT
NA,TRBJ1-2,NA,TRBV15,CATSRAVGDYGYTF,TGTGCCACCAGCAGAGCGGTCGGAGACTATGGCTACACCTTC
NA,TRBJ1-6,NA,TRBV7-9,CASSSGTYNSPLHF,TGTGCCAGCTCCTCAGGGACCTATAATTCACCCCTCCACTTT
TRBD1,TRBJ1-5,NA,TRBV6-6,CASRDRDNQPQHF,TGTGCCAGCAGAGACAGGGACAATCAGCCCCAGCATTTT
TRBD2,TRBJ2-3,once,TRBV6-6,CASSRVSGTSGYTDTQYF,TGTGCCAGCAGTCGAGTTTCCGGGACTAGCGGATACACAGATACGCAGTATTTT
NA,TRBJ1-5,NA,TRBV19,CASSIGSRQPQHF,TGTGCCAGTAGTATAGGTAGCCGGCAGCCCCAGCATTTT
NA,TRBJ1-4,NA,TRBV4-3,CASSQDYRTREKLFF,TGCGCCAGCAGCCAAGATTATCGGACACGAGAAAAACTGTTTTTT
NA,TRBJ1-1,NA,TRBV5-1,CASSLGTARAEAFF,TGCGCCAGCAGCTTGGGGACAGCAAGGGCTGAAGCTTTCTTT
NA,TRBJ2-2,NA,TRBV5-4,CATPGLQNTGELFF,TGTGCCACACCGGGACTGCAAAACACCGGGGAGCTGTTTTTT